The TCR beta chain under discussion was sequenced for a study of blood T cell repertoires in COVID-19. There are 13 residues in the CDR3. Germline values: CDR1 GTSNPN, CDR2 SVGIG (reference sequence). Trimming took 3 bases from V and 5 from J, leaving 13 bases between them. Profiled with immunoSEQ multiplex PCR; TCRdb holds only in-frame clones, not every one. The table lists about 380,000 clones, 70% to 85% of them singletons. What was sequenced was peripheral blood. The chain employs TRBV30 and TRBJ1-2; TRBD1 might be the D (6 bases). This sequence originates from a human donor with acute or convalescent COVID-19. The donor label of this sample is uncertain. CDR3 sequence reads: CAWRQTGLYGYTF. DNA of the CDR3: TGTGCCTGGAGGCAAACAGGGTTGTATGGCTACACCTTC.